This record looks at one T cell receptor (beta chain) sequence and its context. This CDR3 region has 14 residues. Trimming took off 0 bases at V and 2 bases at J, with 7 bases between the two ends. Germline V gene sequence: CDR1 SGDLS, CDR2 YYNGEE. The data are from a study of blood T cells in healthy people across ages. Combining a sample-barcoded 5' primer with a J-beta primer mix, a second PCR ran for roughly 7 to 11 cycles. TCRdb reanalysed the 5' RACE reads using MiXCR and keeps one entry per CDR3 protein. The table has 650,000 to 1,000,000 distinct CDR3 sequences, about 45% seen once; the top ten hold less than 20%.

This receptor was taken from a man aged 80 or over in good health. The gene calls are TRBV9 and TRBJ2-3; D uncertain. The material sequenced was blood. CDR3 bases: TGTGCCAGCAGCGTAGGAGGAATCACAGATACGCAGTATTTT. Translating it yields CASSVGGITDTQYF.